This entry describes one TCR beta chain. This clone was recorded once. Its antigen is currently not known. The input lacks base qualities; no much larger clone sits a single base away. TCR CDR3 regions were amplified from genomic DNA by multiplex PCR using the deep immunoSEQ assay. Extracted genomic DNA from each cell subset was spread evenly across all wells of several immunoSEQ 96-well plates, with each plate serving as a replicate. Each replicate PCR for sorted subsets received about 0.2 ug genomic DNA, equal to roughly 30,000 T cell genomes. Purified libraries were quantified with a Qubit 3.0 fluorometer, sized on a Bioanalyzer 2100, and re-quantified with the KAPA Library Quantification kit. Every immunoSEQ 96-well plate was sequenced on a separate single-read 150-cycle Illumina NextSeq 550 flow cell. As for how the authors treated the data: Because only junctional sequences without quality scores were contained in the immunoSEQ output, filtering matching that applied to full-length reads could not be performed. To assign V/J genes and CDR3, sequences were annotated against IMGT germline references using PyIR, a Python wrapper for IgBLAST v1.9. Reads were removed for weak V/J assignments (E-value above 1e-6), missing CDR3, stop codons, out-of-frame junctions, or ambiguous translated residues. V3J clonotypes were defined as sequences sharing the same inferred V gene, J gene, and CDR3 amino acid sequence. The percentage overlap between two repertoires was calculated by dividing the number of shared unique clonotypes by the size of the smaller repertoire. RTK rarefaction, the Chao1 estimator, and Recon v2.1 estimates of unobserved clonotypes were used to assess repertoire richness. Generation probabilities were computed with OLGA for all TCRbeta clonotypes obtained by the gDNA method from several donors. Sourced from immuneACCESS, this table was stored by TCRdb with only in-frame sequences that have V and J called. A share of the clones is absent; for the studies checked, an unresolved V gene accounts for under half, and the remainder has no known explanation. That table supplies the V and J calls and clone size; D and trimming were determined from the DNA. The sample has 1.4 million or so clones on record, 98% of them singletons. The ten largest clonotypes hold about 0.4% of the sample.

The data belong to a study of shared clonotypes between healthy human individuals (dated by TCRdb to the early 2020s). Regarding the study in general: A couple of women and a few men aged 18 to 49 years were included in the cohort. For each donor, three plates each were used for CD4 naive and CD4 memory, two plates were used for CD8 naive, and one plate was used for CD8 memory. Blood TCR repertoires of about five healthy adults were deeply sequenced to estimate repertoire size and the extent of clonotype sharing between individuals. Different laboratories and diverse techniques were used to prepare libraries and sequence TCR repertoires, to increase sequencing depth and limit assay-specific biases. Each donor's leukapheresis produced roughly between roughly 0.9 and 8.9 billion PBMCs.

Healthy HIV-negative adults with no recently reported acute infections or vaccinations were included as donors. Only Caucasian adults living in Nashville, Tennessee, USA were represented among the donors. CD4+ T cells were enriched by magnetic negative selection; naive cells were then positively selected on CD45RA, and the negative fraction formed the memory subset. Blood was obtained by leukapheresis, after which PBMCs were separated by Ficoll-Histopaque density gradient centrifugation and cryopreserved in liquid nitrogen vapor phase. Analytical flow cytometry was used to check the purity and quantity of each magnetically sorted T cell population. Each sorted fraction had its genomic DNA isolated and then quantified by UV absorbance on a Nanodrop 2000c. CDR1 and CDR2 were assigned from the germline V gene as SGHTA and FQGNSA. V is reduced by 6 bases and J by 8 bases, leaving a spacing of 22 bases between them. From the cysteine through the phenylalanine, the CDR3 covers 16 amino acids. Of all the DNA, just the CDR3 is kept, 48 bases in frame from base 1.

The paper as a whole reports these results and caveats: Compared with non-shared clonotypes, the clonotypes found in all four sorted-subset donors had higher generation probabilities. Pairwise subsampling indicated that sequencing depth was expected to affect the degree of clonotype sharing among donors. About 5% of naive CD4, 3.5% of naive CD8, 2.3% of memory CD4, and approximately 0.4% of memory CD8 clonotypes were shared across several donors. Estimated clonotype richness was generally larger for naive than for memory subsets. Even with the large sequencing depth, rarefaction of the sorted-subset datasets indicated that sequencing was incomplete. Sampling was restricted to blood, and TCR repertoires in tissues likely differ from the TCR repertoires found in blood. Because the study included a small number of donors, the genetic and exposure-history diversity represented was limited.

In this chain, TRBV7-2 is recombined with TRBJ1-4; a tentative D match to TRBD1 spans 5 bases. This TCR came from a man aged 30 to 45 in good health. The sample comprised naive CD4+ T cells sorted from blood. Read against the paper, the sample's cell subset or site label means: CD45RA+ positively selected. The CDR3 corresponds to CASRRTEGRSGEKLFF. The sequence in DNA is TGTGCCAGCAGACGCACTGAGGGGCGATCGGGAGAAAAACTGTTTTTT. The reference TRBV7-2 and TRBJ1-4 proteins fill in what lies around the CDR3, so the full variable domain reads GAGVSQSPSNKVTEKGKDVELRCDPISGHTALYWYRQSLGQGLEFLIYFQGNSAPDKSGLPSDRFSAERTGGSVSTLTIQRTQQEDSAVYLCASRRTEGRSGEKLFFGSGTQLSVL.